This passage covers 21 T cell receptor beta chains from one sample sequenced in a study of T cell changes during pregnancy in multiple sclerosis. Assay used: immunoSEQ multiplex PCR; TCRdb lists only in-frame clones, some missing. The data contain tens of thousands of clones, about 94% of them seen just once; the ten biggest clones take up roughly 3.9%. Sequences were derived from CD8+ T cells from peripheral blood mononuclear cells, sampled after pregnancy. Receptors were obtained from a female donor with multiple sclerosis, enrolled in a pregnancy study.

V gene TRBV27 combines with J gene TRBJ2-1, with 11 bases fitting TRBD2. The CDR3 covers 15 residues. The germline CDR1 and CDR2 sequences are MNHEY and SMNVEV (reference sequence). Losses at the gene ends were 6 bases for V and 7 bases for J; bases not matched to a gene: 8. The CDR3 DNA is TGTGCCAGCAGGATTCTAGCGGGAGGTGGAAATGAGCAGTTCTTC. This codes for CASRILAGGGNEQFF.

In its sample, this clone is large. The chain recombines TRBV27 with TRBJ1-2, with 7 bases identical to TRBD1. The ends lost 2 bases at V and 0 bases at J; junction bases unmatched: 0. The CDR3 loop spans 14 amino acids. Germline V gene sequence: CDR1 MNHEY, CDR2 SMNVEV (reference sequence). CDR3 protein: CASSLQGANYGYTF. DNA for the CDR3: TGTGCCAGCAGTTTACAGGGGGCTAACTATGGCTACACCTTC.

The V and J genes are TRBV28 and TRBJ1-5; weak D call: TRBD1 (6 bases). The CDR3 sequence is 14 residues long. Trimming removed 2 bases at V and 7 bases at J, with 12 bases between. Germline lookup yields CDR1 MDHEN and CDR2 SYDVKM. The DNA for the CDR3 is TGTGCCAGCAGTTTACCCTCGGGGGGCCAGCCCCAGCATTTT. Protein product: CASSLPSGGQPQHF.

The V gene is TRBV27, the J gene TRBJ2-5; 7 bases agree with TRBD1. Germline CDR1 and CDR2: MNHEY and SMNVEV (reference sequence). The V segment lost 2 bases and the J segment 9 bases; nucleotides outside the gene matches: 6. The CDR3 spans 13 residues. The CDR3 DNA reads TGTGCCAGCAGTTTAGCGGACAGGACGGCCCAGTACTTC. This codes for CASSLADRTAQYF.

V usage is TRBV9 and J usage is TRBJ2-5, with D maybe TRBD2 (7 bases). CDR3 length: 15 residues. V was trimmed by 0 bases and J by 5 bases, leaving 14 bases between them. CDR1 and CDR2 from the germline V gene are SGDLS and YYNGEE. CDR3 nucleotide sequence: TGTGCCAGCAGCGTAGGTGGGGGGGCCGGCGAGACCCAGTACTTC. It specifies CASSVGGGAGETQYF.

This chain connects TRBV9 to TRBJ1-3, with D possibly TRBD1 on 5 matching bases. The CDR3 sequence is 12 residues long. Trimming stripped 0 bases from V and 8 bases from J, with 6 bases between. Germline V gene lookup returns CDR1 SGDLS and CDR2 YYNGEE. The CDR3 DNA sequence: TGTGCCAGCAGCGTAGAGACAGACACCATATATTTT. Translating gives CASSVETDTIYF. Supplemented by reference TRBV9 and TRBJ1-3, the full variable domain reads DSGVTQTPKHLITATGQRVTLRCSPRSGDLSVYWYQQSLDQGLQFLIQYYNGEERAKGNILERFSAQQFPDLHSELNLSSLELGDSALYFCASSVETDTIYFGEGSWLTVV.

The genes are TRBV7-6 and TRBJ1-5; D ambiguous. From germline, CDR1 is SGHVS and CDR2 FNYEAQ. V shed 1 base and J shed 4 bases, with 8 bases lying between them. The CDR3 has 14 residues. CDR3 in DNA: TGTGCCAGCAGCTTAGAGCCGGTTAATCAGCCCCAGCATTTT. Translation: CASSLEPVNQPQHF.

The V and J genes are TRBV6-1 and TRBJ2-7, with D maybe TRBD1 (6 bases). V gave up 8 bases and J gave up 3 bases, with 17 bases separating them. This CDR3 has 14 amino acids. From germline, CDR1 is MNHNS and CDR2 SASEGT. CDR3 residues: CASGPDSLSYEQYF. The DNA for the CDR3 is TGTGCCAGCGGACCGGACAGTTTAAGCTACGAGCAGTACTTC.

This chain links TRBV14 with TRBJ2-3, with D tentatively TRBD1 (5 bases). The CDR3 loop spans 16 amino acids. V was pared by 0 bases and J by 2 bases, with 12 bases between. The germline CDR1 and CDR2 sequences are SGHDN and FVKESK. The CDR3: CASSQEPGPPTDTQYF. As DNA, the CDR3 is TGTGCCAGCAGCCAAGAGCCAGGGCCCCCCACAGATACGCAGTATTTT.

V and J are TRBV7-2 and TRBJ2-2; maybe TRBD2 (5 bases). The V and J ends lost 7 bases and 3 bases respectively, with 15 bases between them. The CDR3 has 15 amino acids. Germline V gives CDR1 SGHTA, CDR2 FQGNSA. This CDR3 reads CASNPRAGYTGELFF. CDR3 nucleotide sequence: TGTGCCAGCAACCCGCGGGCCGGATACACCGGGGAGCTGTTTTTT.

The chain couples TRBV29-1 to TRBJ2-7; 8 nucleotides line up with TRBD1. Germline lookup yields CDR1 SQVTM and CDR2 ANQGSEA. V was pared by 4 bases and J by 3 bases, with 5 bases of the junction left unmatched. The CDR3 covers 13 residues. In DNA form, the CDR3 reads TGCAGCGTTGTCAGGGGGCCTTACTACGAGCAGTACTTC. The encoded protein is CSVVRGPYYEQYF.

The chain carries TRBV4-1 and TRBJ2-2; 10 bases map to TRBD2. Germline CDR1 reads MGHRA; CDR2 reads YSYEKL. The CDR3 is made up of 14 amino acids. Trimming took 7 bases from V and 7 from J; bases not matched to a gene: 6. Written as DNA, the CDR3 is TGCGCCAGCATCGAGCGGGAGGGCCGCGGGGAGCTGTTTTTT. Protein product: CASIEREGRGELFF.

This clone came up a few times. The V call is TRBV5-1, the J call TRBJ2-7; 8 positions agree with TRBD2. J lost 5 bases, V lost 4 bases, and 8 bases had no gene match. CDR3 length equals 14 residues. Per germline, CDR1 SGHRS and CDR2 YFSETQ. The CDR3 loop is CASSPGGAANEQYF. For the CDR3, the DNA is TGCGCCAGCAGCCCCGGGGGGGCTGCCAACGAGCAGTACTTC. The full variable domain, in which reference TRBV5-1 and TRBJ2-7 provide the parts outside the CDR3, is KAGVTQTPRYLIKTRGQQVTLSCSPISGHRSVSWYQQTPGQGLQFLFEYFSETQRNKGNFPGRFSGRQFSNSRSEMNVSTLELGDSALYLCASSPGGAANEQYFGPGTRLTVT.

This rearrangement joins TRBV19 to TRBJ2-1; TRBD2 matches at 11 bases. This CDR3 is 18 amino acids long. Unmatched junction bases numbered 21, after V lost 5 bases and J lost 12 bases. Germline V gene sequence: CDR1 LNHDA, CDR2 SQIVND (reference sequence). The CDR3 DNA sequence: TGTGCCAGTAGTGCCGGGACAGGGTTGGCTAGCGGGAGGAACGGGCAGTTCTTC. Its protein product is CASSAGTGLASGRNGQFF.

The gene calls are TRBV29-1 and TRBJ2-7; 7 nucleotides align to TRBD1. CDR3 length: 13 amino acids. Germline-derived CDR1 and CDR2 are SQVTM and ANQGSEA. After removal of 2 bases from V and 0 bases from J, the junction contained 1 base not matched to a gene. CDR3 coding DNA: TGCAGCGTTGAAAGACAGGGCTCCTACGAGCAGTACTTC. Amino acids: CSVERQGSYEQYF.

The CDR3 DNA follows: TGTGCCAGCAGTGAAGGACTAGCGGGAGCAGATACGCAGTATTTT. Translation: CASSEGLAGADTQYF. The gene calls are TRBV6-1 and TRBJ2-3, with TRBD2 identical over 12 bases. Germline loops: CDR1 MNHNS, CDR2 SASEGT. With 1 base clipped from V and 4 bases from J, the junction kept 0 bases outside the gene matches. This CDR3 spans 15 amino acids.

The chain carries TRBV27 and TRBJ1-5, with D tentatively TRBD1 (6 bases). Trimming removed 1 base at V and 7 bases at J, with 8 bases between. CDR1 is MNHEY and CDR2 is SMNVEV in the germline V gene (reference sequence). This CDR3 is 13 amino acids long. This chain's CDR3 is CASSLWGPQPQHF. CDR3 DNA sequence: TGTGCCAGCAGTTTATGGGGGCCCCAGCCCCAGCATTTT.

The rearrangement uses TRBV7-2 and TRBJ2-7; D is perhaps TRBD2 (5 bases). The CDR3 consists of 12 residues. The germline CDR1 and CDR2 sequences are SGHTA and FQGNSA. Trimming pared 4 bases from V and 3 bases from J, leaving 7 bases between. CDR3: CASSSGYYEQYF. CDR3 in DNA: TGTGCCAGCAGCTCGGGGTACTACGAGCAGTACTTC.

The genes are TRBV4-1 and TRBJ2-5; tentatively, D is TRBD1 (6 bases). Germline CDR1 reads MGHRA; CDR2 reads YSYEKL. V lost 1 base and J 1 base, leaving 10 bases between the germline ends. The CDR3 is made up of 15 amino acids. CDR3 coding DNA: TGCGCCAGCAGCCAAGCCACAGGGTTCCAAGAGACCCAGTACTTC. Translated: CASSQATGFQETQYF.

CDR3 residues: CASSSNGDTEAFF. For the CDR3, the DNA is TGTGCCAGCAGTTCTAACGGGGACACTGAAGCTTTCTTT. V usage is TRBV6-6 and J usage is TRBJ1-1; D is unresolved. CDR1 is MNHNY and CDR2 is SVGAGI in the germline V gene (reference sequence). The V and J ends lost 4 bases and 3 bases respectively, with 9 bases between them. The CDR3 has 13 amino acids.

The table lists this clone with a count of one. J is TRBJ2-3 and V is TRBV4-3; 7 bases are shared with TRBD1. The CDR3 contains 16 residues. Germline V gene data show CDR1 as LGHNA and CDR2 as YSLEER. Trimming cost V 0 bases and J 4 bases; bases outside gene matches: 7. Written as DNA, the CDR3 is TGCGCCAGCAGCCAAGATCTAGGGCAGGGGGCAGATACGCAGTATTTT. It is translated as CASSQDLGQGADTQYF.